One and the same sample provided the 23 T cell receptor beta chains below, sequenced in a study of a mutant IDH1 vaccine in newly diagnosed glioma. Time point given: week 47, end of study. Vaccine doses each comprised 300 ug of mutant IDH1 20-mer peptide, with topical imiquimod. Their specific antigens are unknown. Data came from immunoSEQ multiplex PCR; TCRdb stores just in-frame clones and leaves some out. The table includes about 50,000 clones, 60% to 85% detected once. The sequencing used PBMCs, collected from a glioma patient whose treatment included an IDH1 peptide vaccine. These receptors all come from a woman in her forties with glioma. Some clones in this sample may be carry-over from other donors' samples.

This chain uses TRBV12-1 with TRBJ1-3. TRBV12-1 is recorded as a pseudogene. The CDR3 is 14 amino acids. CDR3 region: CASTLRGGGNTIYF. DNA of the CDR3: TGTGCCAGCACCTTGCGCGGGGGCGGAAACACCATATATTTT.

This clone was detected only a few times. The chain is built from TRBV18 and TRBJ1-5; D is perhaps TRBD1 (6 bases). V was pared by 0 bases and J by 6 bases, with 12 bases between. This CDR3 comprises 15 residues. CDR1 KGHSH and CDR2 LQKENI come from the germline V gene. The CDR3 region has the DNA TGTGCCAGCTCACCACCGGCAGGGGTAGGTCAGCCCCAGCATTTT. The encoded protein is CASSPPAGVGQPQHF.

The rearrangement joins TRBV28 to TRBJ1-1; D might be TRBD1 (5 bases). The germline gives CDR1 MDHEN, CDR2 SYDVKM. V gave up 3 bases and J gave up 4 bases, with 15 bases separating them. The CDR3 consists of 15 residues. DNA for the CDR3: TGTGCCAGCAGTTTCGGGGGGGTGCTGGGCACTGAAGCTTTCTTT. Its protein product is CASSFGGVLGTEAFF.

CDR3 DNA: TGTGCCAGCTCACCCGGGACCTCTAGCAATCAGCCCCAGCATTTT. Encoded protein: CASSPGTSSNQPQHF. This rearrangement joins TRBV18 to TRBJ1-5; D may be TRBD1 (5 bases). The germline V gene has CDR1 KGHSH and CDR2 LQKENI. Trimming pared 3 bases from V and 0 bases from J, leaving 9 bases between. The CDR3 spans 15 residues. Drawing the rest from reference TRBV18 and TRBJ1-5, the complete variable domain is NAGVMQNPRHLVRRRGQEARLRCSPMKGHSHVYWYRQLPEEGLKFMVYLQKENIIDESGMPKERFSAEFPKEGPSILRIQQVVRGDSAAYFCASSPGTSSNQPQHFGDGTRLSIL.

The rearrangement links TRBV4-1 to TRBJ1-1; TRBD1 might be the D (5 bases). The V gene lost 1 base and the J gene lost 4 bases, with 13 bases spanning the gap. CDR3 length: 15 amino acids. Germline CDR1 and CDR2: MGHRA and YSYEKL. CDR3 loop: CASSQAGGAITEAFF. For the CDR3, the DNA is TGCGCCAGCAGCCAAGCGGGGGGAGCTATCACTGAAGCTTTCTTT.

CDR3 in amino acids: CSVGDYNEQFF. For the CDR3, the DNA is TGCAGCGTTGGGGACTACAATGAGCAGTTCTTC. The V and J genes are TRBV29-1 and TRBJ2-1; no definite D call. In germline, CDR1 is SQVTM, CDR2 ANQGSEA. This CDR3 has 11 amino acids. Trimming cost V 4 bases and J 3 bases, with 4 bases left between them.

This clone has only one observation. The chain combines TRBV29-1 with TRBJ2-2; TRBD2 matches 11 bases. The J segment lost 7 bases and the V segment lost 7 bases, leaving 8 bases of the junction unmatched. Germline CDR1 SQVTM, CDR2 ANQGSEA. The CDR3 is 14 residues long. The CDR3, as DNA: TGCAGCGCTTTTAGCGGGGGGGCGGGCGGGGAGCTGTTTTTT. Protein sequence: CSAFSGGAGGELFF.

This rearrangement joins TRBV5-4 to TRBJ2-5; D uncertain. The CDR3 contains 12 residues. Germline-derived CDR1 and CDR2 are SGHNT and YYREEE (reference sequence). Trimming cost V 4 bases and J 5 bases, with 9 bases left between them. In nucleotides, the CDR3 is TGTGCCAGCAGCCCCGGGCCGGAGACCCAGTACTTC. This gives the protein CASSPGPETQYF.

This sequence joins TRBV18 and TRBJ2-7; 14 bases agree with TRBD2. Germline-derived CDR1 and CDR2 are KGHSH and LQKENI. This CDR3 region has 16 residues. J lost 9 bases, V lost 6 bases, and 13 bases had no gene match. In nucleotides, the CDR3 is TGTGCCAGCTCGCCCACATCGGGACTAGCGGGGGTCGGGCAGTACTTC. It codes for CASSPTSGLAGVGQYF.

This clone was counted ten times or more. The genes are TRBV4-3 and TRBJ1-1; D uncertain. In germline, CDR1 is LGHNA, CDR2 YSLEER. The V gene lost 0 bases and the J gene lost 5 bases, with 13 bases spanning the gap. CDR3 length: 15 amino acids. As DNA, the CDR3 is TGCGCCAGCAGCCAAGAAAGTCAGGTGAGGACTGAAGCTTTCTTT. Protein product: CASSQESQVRTEAFF.

This clone has only one observation. CDR3 DNA sequence: TGTGCCAGCAGCAAAGAGAGTCAAAGGGAATCCTACGAGCAGTACTTC. Translated: CASSKESQRESYEQYF. J is TRBJ2-7 and V is TRBV21-1. TRBV21-1 is an annotated pseudogene. The CDR3 totals 16 residues.

The CDR3 loop reads CASSRGPGVYGYTF. CDR3 bases: TGTGCCAGCAGCAGAGGGCCTGGAGTCTATGGCTACACCTTC. The J gene is TRBJ1-2, the V gene TRBV6-1, with D uncertain. This CDR3 has 14 amino acids. Germline V gene data show CDR1 as MNHNS and CDR2 as SASEGT. V lost 6 bases to trimming and J lost 4 bases, with 15 bases between them.

This clone has only a few counts. The CDR3 DNA follows: TGTGCCTGGAAATCCTCACAGGGAAGGGGTGAAAAACTGTTTTTT. Its translation: CAWKSSQGRGEKLFF. This chain connects TRBV30 to TRBJ1-4, with D possibly being TRBD1 (6 bases). CDR3 length: 15 amino acids. The germline V gene encodes CDR1 GTSNPN and CDR2 SVGIG (reference sequence). Trimming took off 4 bases at V and 7 bases at J, with 19 bases between the two ends.

There are a few counts of this clone. The V and J genes are TRBV5-6 and TRBJ1-1; tentatively, D is TRBD1 (6 bases). V was cut by 2 bases and J by 4 bases, with 6 bases left in between. Germline V gene lookup returns CDR1 SGHDT and CDR2 YYEEEE. This CDR3 is 12 amino acids long. The CDR3 protein is CASSLQGTEAFF. The DNA for the CDR3 is TGTGCCAGCAGCTTACAGGGCACTGAAGCTTTCTTT.

Worth noting for this clone: The junction shows a germline mismatch at one end, possibly a read error. The CDR3 protein is CASSLVGSFSEQFF. The DNA of the CDR3 is TGTGCTAGCAGCTTAGTGGGCAGTTTCTCCGAGCAGTTCTTC. The V and J genes are TRBV7-7 and TRBJ2-1; D unclear. Germline V gene data show CDR1 as SSHAT and CDR2 as FNYEAQ (reference sequence). CDR3 length equals 14 residues. The full variable domain, its missing parts supplied by reference TRBV7-7 and TRBJ2-1, is GAGVSQSPRYKVTKRGQDVTLRCDPISSHATLYWYQQALGQGPEFLTYFNYEAQPDKSGLPSDRFSAERPEGSISTLTIQRTEQRDSAMYRCASSLVGSFSEQFFGPGTRLTVL.

The V and J genes are TRBV2 and TRBJ1-1, with D tentatively TRBD1 (5 bases). The CDR3 is 14 amino acids. Germline CDR1 and CDR2: SNHLY and FYNNEI. Trimming removed 11 bases from V and 6 bases from J, with 22 bases in between. The CDR3, as DNA: TGTGCCGGAGGACTAGAGAAGGGGCAACCTGAAGCTTTCTTT. Translation: CAGGLEKGQPEAFF.

The chain recombines TRBV7-2 with TRBJ2-7; D gene uncertain. V was cut by 5 bases and J by 7 bases, with 15 bases left in between. The CDR3 is 13 amino acids. Germline V lookup: CDR1 SGHTA, CDR2 FQGNSA. The DNA for the CDR3 is TGTGCCAGCAGCCCGAGACTGCAACTGGAGCAGTACTTC. It specifies CASSPRLQLEQYF. The complete variable domain, with remaining parts taken from reference TRBV7-2 and TRBJ2-7, reads GAGVSQSPSNKVTEKGKDVELRCDPISGHTALYWYRQSLGQGLEFLIYFQGNSAPDKSGLPSDRFSAERTGGSVSTLTIQRTQQEDSAVYLCASSPRLQLEQYFGPGTRLTVT.

This clone was observed a handful of times. The chain joins TRBV25-1 to TRBJ2-3, with D possibly called TRBD1 or TRBD2 (5 bases each). V gave up 4 bases and J gave up 4 bases, with 15 bases separating them. Germline V lookup: CDR1 MGHDK, CDR2 SYGVNS. This CDR3 is built from 15 residues. The CDR3 protein is CASSVGRAGPDTQYF. In nucleotides, the CDR3 is TGTGCCAGCAGTGTGGGGCGGGCCGGACCAGATACGCAGTATTTT.

This chain uses TRBV6-1 with TRBJ2-7, with D unclear. V lost 8 bases and J lost 0, with 5 bases in between. This CDR3 is 11 amino acids long. Germline V CDR1 and CDR2: MNHNS, SASEGT. The CDR3 region has the DNA TGTGCCAGCGCCCTCTCCTACGAGCAGTACTTC. Its translation: CASALSYEQYF.

For this clone: One end of the junction fails to match germline, which may point to a read error. Other DNA variants within this sample encode the same CDR3. The chain recombines TRBV15 with TRBJ1-4; D is possibly TRBD1 (5 bases). This CDR3 contains 15 residues. Germline V lookup: CDR1 LNHNV, CDR2 YYDKDF (reference sequence). CDR3: CATSREGGVNEKLFF. The CDR3, as DNA: TGTGCCACCAGCAGAGAGGGAGGGGTCAATGAAAAGCTGTTTTTT.

The rearrangement links TRBV5-1 to TRBJ1-2; no firm D call. This CDR3 is built from 17 residues. Germline V lookup: CDR1 SGHRS, CDR2 YFSETQ. The germline V and J ends were trimmed by 0 bases and 5 bases, with 20 bases remaining between them. The CDR3, as DNA: TGCGCCAGCAGCTTGGTATCGGCGCGCTATTCCTCTTATGGCTACACCTTC. As protein: CASSLVSARYSSYGYTF.

The rearrangement links TRBV7-9 to TRBJ2-3; possible D gene TRBD2, 6 bases. The CDR3 has 14 residues. Germline loops: CDR1 SEHNR, CDR2 FQNEAQ (reference sequence). V was trimmed by 1 base and J by 4 bases, leaving 9 bases between them. CDR3 nucleotide sequence: TGTGCCAGCAGCTTAGTCGGCGGGGCAGATACGCAGTATTTT. It is translated as CASSLVGGADTQYF.

The J gene is TRBJ1-5, the V gene TRBV9; 9 bases are a match to TRBD1. The CDR3 has 17 amino acids. CDR1 and CDR2 from the germline V gene are SGDLS and YYNGEE. Trimming at V came to 0 bases and at J to 2 bases, leaving 6 bases not matched to a gene. The CDR3 sequence is CASSVGGTGFGNQPQHF. For the CDR3, the DNA is TGTGCCAGCAGCGTAGGGGGGACAGGGTTTGGCAATCAGCCCCAGCATTTT.